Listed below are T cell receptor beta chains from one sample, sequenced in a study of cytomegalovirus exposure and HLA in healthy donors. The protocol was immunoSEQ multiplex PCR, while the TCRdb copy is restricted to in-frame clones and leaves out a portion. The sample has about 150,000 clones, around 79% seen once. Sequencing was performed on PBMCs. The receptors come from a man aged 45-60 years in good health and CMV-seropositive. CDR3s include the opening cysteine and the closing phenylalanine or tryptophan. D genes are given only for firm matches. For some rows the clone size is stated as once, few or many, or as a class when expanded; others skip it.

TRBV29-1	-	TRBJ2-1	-	CSVRSGVGNEQFF
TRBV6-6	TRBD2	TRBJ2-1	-	CASSYLAGGEGEQFF
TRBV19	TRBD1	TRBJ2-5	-	CASSTQGAETQYF
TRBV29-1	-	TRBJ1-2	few	CSVGGGIDGYGYTF
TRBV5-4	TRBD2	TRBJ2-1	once	CASSLGTSGYNEQFF
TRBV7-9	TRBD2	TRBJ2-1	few	CASSSTSGIDEQFF
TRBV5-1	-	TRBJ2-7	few	CASSLQGYEQYF
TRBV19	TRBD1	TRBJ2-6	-	CATSSDRGFVGANVLTF
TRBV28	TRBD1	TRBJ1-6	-	CASSSFGDRGSYNSPLHF
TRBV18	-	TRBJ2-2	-	CASSPQGTGELFF
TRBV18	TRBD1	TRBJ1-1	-	CASSPGQGMNTEAFF
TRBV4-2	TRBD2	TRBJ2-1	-	CASRGTSGGNEQFF
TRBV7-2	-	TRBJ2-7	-	CASSPSSTIYEQYF
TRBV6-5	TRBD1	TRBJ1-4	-	CASTTGGREKLFF
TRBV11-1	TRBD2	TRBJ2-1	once	CASSFLSGRAFEQFF
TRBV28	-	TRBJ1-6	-	CVSSAHFVAGETNSPLHF
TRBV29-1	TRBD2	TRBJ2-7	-	CSVEDPQRESYEQYF
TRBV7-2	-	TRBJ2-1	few	CASSLGGQGNNEQFF
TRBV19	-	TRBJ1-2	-	CASSTITGMDGYTF
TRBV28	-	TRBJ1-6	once	CASRGGGSPLHF
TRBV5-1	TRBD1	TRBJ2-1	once	CASVWGGTGAGNEQFF
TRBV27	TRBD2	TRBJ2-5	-	CASRPQIGGRAVETQYF
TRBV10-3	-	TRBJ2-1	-	CAISELALTNEQFF
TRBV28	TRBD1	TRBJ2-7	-	CASLTGNSYEQYF
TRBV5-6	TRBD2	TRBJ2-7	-	CASSFGLARAEQYF
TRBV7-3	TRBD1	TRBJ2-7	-	CASSPTGSYEQYF
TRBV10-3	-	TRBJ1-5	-	CAISDVGVQPQHF
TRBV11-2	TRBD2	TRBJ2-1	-	CASSALQAGVRYNEQFF
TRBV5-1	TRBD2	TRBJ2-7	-	CASSSGTSGRGSSYEQYF
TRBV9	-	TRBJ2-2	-	CASSVFPIPNTGELFF
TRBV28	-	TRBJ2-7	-	CATRSLRGRARSTWDEQYF
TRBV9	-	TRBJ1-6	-	CASSPGGNSPLHF
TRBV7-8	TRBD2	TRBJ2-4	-	CASSLTSGSWNIQYF
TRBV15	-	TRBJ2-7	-	CATSRGGLSSYEQYF
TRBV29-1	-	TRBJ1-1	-	CSVEFGQQAFF
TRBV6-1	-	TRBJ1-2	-	CASSENRDGYTF
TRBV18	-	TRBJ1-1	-	CASSPAGAGWTFF
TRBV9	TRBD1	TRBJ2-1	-	CASSIETGVYNEQFF
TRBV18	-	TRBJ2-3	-	CASSPSAKGADTQYF
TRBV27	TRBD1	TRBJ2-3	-	CASSLRQGSTDTQYF
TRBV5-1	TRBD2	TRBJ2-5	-	CASSLTSGSQETQYF
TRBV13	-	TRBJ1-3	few	CASSLLTRGGNTIYF
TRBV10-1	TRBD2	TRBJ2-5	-	CASSENSGGAETQYF
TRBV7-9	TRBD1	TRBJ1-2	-	CASSSPTGGYGYTF
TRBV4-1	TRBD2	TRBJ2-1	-	CASSPRTSGVYNEQFF
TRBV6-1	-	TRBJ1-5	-	CASSVDSPSNQPQHF
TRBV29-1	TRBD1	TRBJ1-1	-	CSAWTGLMNTEAFF
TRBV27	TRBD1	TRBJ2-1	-	CASSTGTGFNEQFF
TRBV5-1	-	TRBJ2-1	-	CASSQQGDEQFF
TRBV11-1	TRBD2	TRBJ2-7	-	CASSGVAGGSRVEQYF